Below are 12 T cell receptor beta chains sequenced from a single sample in a study of cytomegalovirus exposure and HLA in healthy donors. The PCR used 60 Vbeta and 13 Jbeta primers. Only in-frame clones appear in the TCRdb table, and some are missing; sequencing was by immunoSEQ multiplex PCR. The repertoire has 120,000 to 150,000 clones, over 60% of them found once; the top ten carry under 3%. Sequencing was carried out using PBMCs. All receptors come from a middle-aged man in good health and CMV-seropositive.

V and J are TRBV30 and TRBJ1-1; D is uncertain. V was trimmed by 1 base and J by 5 bases, leaving 14 bases between them. Germline V gives CDR1 GTSNPN, CDR2 SVGIG (reference sequence). The CDR3 spans 14 residues. In nucleotides, the CDR3 is TGTGCCTGGAGTGCGGAGGGAGGTAGTACTGAAGCTTTCTTT. This translates into CAWSAEGGSTEAFF. Full variable domain (rest looked up from reference TRBV30 and TRBJ1-1): SQTIHQWPATLVQPVGSPLSLECTVEGTSNPNLYWYRQAAGRGLQLLFYSVGIGQISSEVPQNLSASRPQDRQFILSSKKLLLSDSGFYLCAWSAEGGSTEAFFGQGTRLTVV.

The chain links TRBV6-5 to TRBJ1-1; 7 bases match TRBD1. J was trimmed by 4 bases and V by 5 bases; bases with no gene match: 7. CDR3 length: 14 amino acids. Germline CDR1 and CDR2: MNHEY and SVGAGI. The CDR3: CASSRTGEGTEAFF. The CDR3 region has the DNA TGTGCCAGCAGTCGCACAGGGGAAGGCACTGAAGCTTTCTTT.

The chain joins TRBV7-2 to TRBJ2-1; TRBD1 matches 7 bases. From germline, CDR1 is SGHTA and CDR2 FQGNSA. CDR3 length equals 13 residues. Trimming at V came to 5 bases and at J to 10 bases, leaving 8 bases not matched to a gene. The CDR3 nucleotides are TGTGCCAGCAGCCGGAGCAGGGGGAACGAGCAGTTCTTC. It specifies CASSRSRGNEQFF.

This chain connects TRBV28 to TRBJ1-1; D gene ambiguous. V was trimmed by 10 bases and J by 4 bases, leaving 13 bases between them. Germline-derived CDR1 and CDR2 are MDHEN and SYDVKM. This CDR3 comprises 12 residues. The CDR3 is CATTLTITEAFF. In DNA form, the CDR3 reads TGTGCCACCACTCTTACTATCACTGAAGCTTTCTTT.

The rearrangement links TRBV7-8 to TRBJ2-5, with 7 bases matching TRBD1. Near its end, the DNA agrees better with TRBJ2-7, so the J call may be wrong. The CDR3 length is 15 residues. Germline V gene data show CDR1 as SGHVS and CDR2 as FQNEAQ. CDR3 sequence reads: CASSLLTGITYEQYF. The CDR3 DNA sequence: TGTGCCAGCAGCTTACTGACAGGGATTACCTACGAGCAGTACTTC.

The V gene is TRBV27, the J gene TRBJ2-2, with D hard to call. Trimming removed 6 bases from V and 1 base from J, with 15 bases in between. Germline V gene lookup returns CDR1 MNHEY and CDR2 SMNVEV (reference sequence). The CDR3 is 16 amino acids. CDR3 sequence: CASRNAGPQNTGELFF. The CDR3 bases are TGTGCCAGCAGGAACGCAGGTCCCCAGAACACCGGGGAGCTGTTTTTT.

This chain joins TRBV19 and TRBJ2-7, with 8 bases that match TRBD1. With 8 bases clipped from V and 1 base from J, the junction kept 7 bases outside the gene matches. This CDR3 region has 14 residues. CDR1 LNHDA and CDR2 SQIVND come from the germline V gene (reference sequence). The CDR3 here is CASVDRGSSYEQYF. The CDR3 coding sequence is TGTGCCAGTGTTGACAGGGGAAGTTCCTACGAGCAGTACTTC.

The V gene is TRBV6-5, the J gene TRBJ2-3; D possibly corresponds to TRBD1 (5 bases). CDR3 length: 15 residues. V was shortened by 0 bases and J by 3 bases, with 10 bases between the two germline ends. Germline CDR1 and CDR2: MNHEY and SVGAGI. The CDR3: CASSYSGQGTDTQYF. DNA for the CDR3: TGTGCCAGCAGTTACTCGGGGCAGGGAACAGATACGCAGTATTTT.

The chain employs TRBV29-1 and TRBJ1-2; 7 positions agree with TRBD1. The ends lost 4 bases at V and 6 bases at J; junction bases unmatched: 2. This CDR3 has 11 amino acids. Per the germline V gene, CDR1 is SQVTM and CDR2 is ANQGSEA. The CDR3 coding sequence is TGCAGCGTTGGACAGGGTAATGGCTACACCTTC. Translated: CSVGQGNGYTF.

This rearrangement joins TRBV10-2 to TRBJ2-1; 7 bases are shared with TRBD1. In germline, CDR1 is WSHSY, CDR2 SAAADI. The CDR3 spans 13 residues. V was clipped by 8 bases and J by 9 bases; unmatched bases: 10. Here the CDR3 reads CASSLQGQGEQFF. Written as DNA, the CDR3 is TGCGCCAGCTCCTTACAGGGGCAGGGTGAGCAGTTCTTC.

The J gene is TRBJ1-1, the V gene TRBV19; D ambiguous. V was shortened by 0 bases and J by 8 bases, with 10 bases between the two germline ends. Germline V lookup: CDR1 LNHDA, CDR2 SQIVND (reference sequence). This CDR3 contains 13 residues. CDR3 DNA sequence: TGTGCCAGTAGTATAGATAGAATGCGAGAAGCTTTCTTT. Protein: CASSIDRMREAFF.

V gene TRBV10-3 combines with J gene TRBJ1-4; D perhaps matches TRBD1 (6 bases). Trimming removed 4 bases at V and 8 bases at J, with 14 bases between. The CDR3 has 14 residues. Germline loops: CDR1 ENHRY, CDR2 SYGVKD. Here the CDR3 DNA reads TGTGCCATCAGTGGGGGGGGGCTAAGCGAAAAACTGTTTTTT. It specifies CAISGGGLSEKLFF.